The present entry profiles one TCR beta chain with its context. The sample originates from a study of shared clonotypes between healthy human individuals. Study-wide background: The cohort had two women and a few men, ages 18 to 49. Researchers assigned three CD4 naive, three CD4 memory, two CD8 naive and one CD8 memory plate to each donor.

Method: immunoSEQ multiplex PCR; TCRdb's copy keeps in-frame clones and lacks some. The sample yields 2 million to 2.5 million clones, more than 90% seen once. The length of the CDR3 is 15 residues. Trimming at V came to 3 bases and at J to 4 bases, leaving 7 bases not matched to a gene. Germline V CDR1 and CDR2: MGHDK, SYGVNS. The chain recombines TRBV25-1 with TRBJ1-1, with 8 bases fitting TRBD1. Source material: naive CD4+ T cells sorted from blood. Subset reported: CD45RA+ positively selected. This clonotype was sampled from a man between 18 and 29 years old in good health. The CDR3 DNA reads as TGTGCCAGCAGTGAGTGGGACAGGCCGGGCACTGAAGCTTTCTTT. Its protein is CASSEWDRPGTEAFF. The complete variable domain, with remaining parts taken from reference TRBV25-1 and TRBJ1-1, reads EADIYQTPRYLVIGTGKKITLECSQTMGHDKMYWYQQDPGMELHLIHYSYGVNSTEKGDLSSESTVSRIRTEHFPLTLESARPSHTSQYLCASSEWDRPGTEAFFGQGTRLTVV.